These T cell receptor beta chains were read from a single sample in a study of shared clonotypes between healthy human individuals. Produced via immunoSEQ multiplex PCR; TCRdb's table is partial and in-frame only. The sample holds millions of clones, 90% to 95% seen once. The sequenced sample consisted of naive CD4+ T cells sorted from blood. The source is a man aged 18 to 29 in good health. The CDR3 runs from the conserved cysteine through the conserved F or W. A D gene is named only where the DNA matches it firmly. Size tells how often a clone was seen (once, few, many) or the class of an expanded clone, and some rows leave it out.

D gene | clone size | J gene | V gene | CDR3 DNA | CDR3 protein
NA | NA | TRBJ2-7 | TRBV18 | TGTGCCAGCTCACCCAACGGGGGGCTGTCCTACGAGCAGTACTTC | CASSPNGGLSYEQYF
TRBD1 | NA | TRBJ2-7 | TRBV11-2 | TGTGCCAGCAGCAAGGGCCGGGACAGGGTCTCCTACGAGCAGTACTTC | CASSKGRDRVSYEQYF
TRBD1 | NA | TRBJ2-7 | TRBV5-5 | TGTGCCAGCAGCTTATGGGGACAGGTACCGGAGCAGTACTTC | CASSLWGQVPEQYF
TRBD1 | NA | TRBJ1-5 | TRBV6-1 | TGTGCCAGCAGGGGGACAGCCTATCAGCCCCAGCATTTT | CASRGTAYQPQHF
NA | NA | TRBJ1-2 | TRBV7-9 | TGTGCCAGCAGCTTAGATGGGACTGGTTACGGCTACACCTTC | CASSLDGTGYGYTF
NA | NA | TRBJ1-1 | TRBV27 | TGTGCCAGCACCCCTCGGAGCCTTCTCCTGACTGAAGCTTTCTTT | CASTPRSLLLTEAFF
NA | NA | TRBJ1-3 | TRBV11-2 | TGTGCCAGCAGCTCACAGGGTTCTGGAAACACCATATATTTT | CASSSQGSGNTIYF
TRBD2 | once | TRBJ2-1 | TRBV10-3 | TGTGCCATCAGTGAGTCGAGGGTAGCGGGGGGGAATGAGCAGTTCTTC | CAISESRVAGGNEQFF
TRBD1 | NA | TRBJ1-1 | TRBV19 | TGTGCCAGTAGTGTATTCCGGGACAGGCAGAACACTGAAGCTTTCTTT | CASSVFRDRQNTEAFF
NA | NA | TRBJ2-1 | TRBV1 | TGCACCAGCAGCCAACTCACCGGGACACAGAGTTACAATGAGCAGTTCTTC | CTSSQLTGTQSYNEQFF
NA | NA | TRBJ2-2 | TRBV30 | TGTGCCTGGAGATCCAGGGATCGTACAACCGGGGAGCTGTTTTTT | CAWRSRDRTTGELFF
TRBD1 | NA | TRBJ2-3 | TRBV5-4 | TGTGCCAGCAGCTTAAGACAGGGAGCCACAGATACGCAGTATTTT | CASSLRQGATDTQYF
TRBD1 | few | TRBJ1-4 | TRBV25-1 | TGTGCCAGCAGTGCGACAGGGGGCATAGAAAAACTGTTTTTT | CASSATGGIEKLFF
NA | NA | TRBJ1-5 | TRBV27 | TGTGCCAGCAGTACTAGCAATCAGCCCCAGCATTTT | CASSTSNQPQHF
NA | NA | TRBJ2-7 | TRBV2 | TGTGCCAGTAGTGAAGAATTAGGGGCCTACGAGCAGTACTTC | CASSEELGAYEQYF
TRBD1 | few | TRBJ1-1 | TRBV2 | TGTGCCAGCAGAACAGGGGCGGCTGAAGCTTTCTTT | CASRTGAAEAFF
TRBD2 | NA | TRBJ2-2 | TRBV10-3 | TGTGCCATCAGTGACGGGACTAGCGGAAGCGCGGAGCTGTTTTTT | CAISDGTSGSAELFF
NA | NA | TRBJ1-5 | TRBV18 | TGTGCCAGCTCACCGGCAGGGGACTTCAATCAGCCCCAGCATTTT | CASSPAGDFNQPQHF
NA | NA | TRBJ2-7 | TRBV5-6 | TGTGCCAGCAGCTTTCAGGGTATCTCCTACGAGCAGTACTTC | CASSFQGISYEQYF
NA | NA | TRBJ2-7 | TRBV30 | TGTGCCTGGACAGGAGGGGCTCTCTACGAGCAGTACTTC | CAWTGGALYEQYF
NA | NA | TRBJ2-7 | TRBV12-2 | TGTGCAAGTCGATCAGGGACTACCGCCTACGAGCAGTACTTC | CASRSGTTAYEQYF
NA | few | TRBJ1-2 | TRBV4-2 | TGTGCCAGCAGCTCCGAAGCGTATGGCTACACCTTC | CASSSEAYGYTF
NA | NA | TRBJ2-5 | TRBV18 | TGTGCCAGCTCACTACTGTACCAAGAGACCCAGTACTTC | CASSLLYQETQYF
TRBD1 | NA | TRBJ2-3 | TRBV7-9 | TGTGCCAGCAGCTTAGGCCGGACAGGGGACACAGATACGCAGTATTTT | CASSLGRTGDTDTQYF
NA | NA | TRBJ2-7 | TRBV5-4 | TGTGCCAGCAGCACGACAGGAGGGGGCAGTTACGAGCAGTACTTC | CASSTTGGGSYEQYF
TRBD2 | NA | TRBJ2-3 | TRBV5-4 | TGTGCCAGCAGCTTGGGACTAGCGGGAGGGGGTACGCAGTATTTT | CASSLGLAGGGTQYF
TRBD1 | NA | TRBJ2-7 | TRBV6-5 | TGTGCCAGCAGGAGCCGGGACAGGGGGTTCTACGAGCAGTACTTC | CASRSRDRGFYEQYF
NA | NA | TRBJ1-2 | TRBV4-1 | TGCGCCAGCAGCCAAGATGTGGGCCCAGGTGGCTACACCTTC | CASSQDVGPGGYTF
NA | NA | TRBJ1-3 | TRBV29-1 | TGCAGACAACTTTACGGGATCTTAAGGGAAACTGGAAACACCATATATTTT | CRQLYGILRETGNTIYF